The clone carrying this TCR beta chain showed up just once. The PCR ran on 60 Vbeta and 13 Jbeta primers. Clones were read by immunoSEQ multiplex PCR, and TCRdb kept only the in-frame ones, dropping some. The table includes 150,000 to 200,000 clones, about three quarters detected once. The sample comes from a study of cytomegalovirus exposure and HLA in healthy donors. CDR1 is MGHRA, CDR2 YSYEKL, per germline. V gave up 4 bases and J gave up 4 bases, with 10 bases separating them. This CDR3 is 14 amino acids long. This sequence was found in a female donor in good health and CMV-seronegative. What was sequenced was PBMCs. V gene TRBV4-1 combines with J gene TRBJ2-2; D not resolved. CDR3 DNA: TGCGCCAGCAGCCGCCACACATCCACCGGGGAGCTGTTTTTT. Translating it yields CASSRHTSTGELFF.